Listed below are T cell receptor beta chains from one sample, sequenced in a study of blood T cell repertoires in COVID-19. Clones were read by immunoSEQ multiplex PCR, and TCRdb kept only the in-frame ones, dropping some. This table holds about 110,000 clones, 71% found once. Sequenced sample: peripheral blood. These receptor sequences come from a human donor with acute or convalescent COVID-19. The donor label of this sample is uncertain. Each CDR3 is given with its conserved first and last residue. Fields, in order: J gene, clone size, V gene, D gene, CDR3 protein, CDR3 DNA. The D gene is left open where the match is weak. The size entry is marked missing in some rows and otherwise reads once, few, many or a size class.

TRBJ2-3 | - | TRBV9 | TRBD2 | CASSETGRTSTDTQYF | TGTGCCAGCAGTGAAACCGGGAGGACTAGCACAGATACGCAGTATTTT
TRBJ2-1 | - | TRBV24-1 | TRBD1 | CATSDQGQGRDNEQFF | TGTGCCACCAGTGACCAGGGACAGGGTCGGGACAATGAGCAGTTCTTC
TRBJ1-2 | once | TRBV6-1 | TRBD1 | CASSVSSYGTGTYGYTF | TGTGCCAGCAGTGTTTCCTCCTACGGGACAGGGACTTATGGCTACACCTTC
TRBJ1-4 | - | TRBV7-8 | - | CASSLKRQLATNEKLFF | TGTGCCAGCAGCTTAAAGAGACAGCTTGCAACTAATGAAAAACTGTTTTTT
TRBJ1-5 | - | TRBV18 | TRBD1 | CASSERTGSNQPQHF | TGTGCCAGCTCAGAGAGGACAGGCAGCAATCAGCCCCAGCATTTT
TRBJ2-2 | - | TRBV29-1 | TRBD1 | CSVPTGVSGELFF | TGCAGCGTCCCGACAGGGGTATCCGGGGAGCTGTTTTTT
TRBJ1-6 | - | TRBV5-8 | - | CASSLDKNSYNSPLHF | TGTGCCAGCAGCTTGGATAAAAACTCCTATAATTCACCCCTCCACTTT
TRBJ2-3 | - | TRBV19 | - | CASSPIGVSRGGTQYF | TGTGCCAGTAGTCCCATTGGAGTCTCGAGGGGGGGTACGCAGTATTTT
TRBJ2-7 | - | TRBV19 | TRBD2 | CASSLKINLGGESYEQYF | TGTGCCAGTAGCCTAAAAATAAACCTTGGGGGGGAGTCCTACGAGCAGTACTTC
TRBJ1-1 | - | TRBV19 | TRBD1 | CASSRTGYTEAFF | TGTGCCAGTAGCCGGACAGGGTACACTGAAGCTTTCTTT
TRBJ1-3 | - | TRBV5-1 | TRBD1 | CASSPSLLGGQGKVGNTIYF | TGCGCCAGCAGCCCATCACTGCTAGGAGGACAGGGGAAAGTAGGAAACACCATATATTTT
TRBJ1-1 | - | TRBV9 | - | CASSGQDRLNTEAFF | TGTGCCAGCAGCGGGCAAGACAGGCTAAACACTGAAGCTTTCTTT
TRBJ1-1 | - | TRBV6-5 | TRBD1 | CASSPGGNTEAFF | TGTGCCAGCAGCCCAGGGGGGAACACTGAAGCTTTCTTT
TRBJ2-3 | few | TRBV27 | - | CASSLSNPPTGPSTDTQYF | TGTGCCAGCAGTTTATCGAACCCCCCGACAGGCCCAAGCACAGATACGCAGTATTTT
TRBJ1-1 | - | TRBV19 | TRBD1 | CASRINRGPNTEAFF | TGTGCCAGTAGGATAAACAGGGGCCCGAACACTGAAGCTTTCTTT
TRBJ1-1 | once | TRBV7-2 | - | CASSTPPGEPRTEAFF | TGTGCCAGCAGCACCCCCCCCGGGGAGCCGAGGACTGAAGCTTTCTTT
TRBJ1-4 | - | TRBV18 | TRBD1 | CASSPSGQGNEKLFF | TGTGCCAGCTCACCTTCGGGACAGGGAAATGAAAAACTGTTTTTT
TRBJ2-5 | - | TRBV27 | TRBD2 | CASSLSGGIQETQYF | TGTGCCAGCAGTTTAAGCGGGGGAATTCAAGAGACCCAGTACTTC
TRBJ1-2 | once | TRBV3-1/TRBV3-2 | - | CASSQFWGRYDGYTF | TGTGCCAGCAGCCAATTTTGGGGGCGATACGACGGCTACACCTTC
TRBJ1-4 | few | TRBV4-1 | - | CASSQGLAGTKEKLFF | TGCGCCAGCAGCCAAGGACTCGCCGGGACAAAGGAAAAACTGTTTTTT
TRBJ2-7 | - | TRBV24-1 | - | CATSDSDGNVYEQYF | TGTGCCACCAGTGATTCCGACGGGAATGTCTACGAGCAGTACTTC
TRBJ2-2 | few | TRBV2 | TRBD1 | CASMSQGANTGELFF | TGTGCCAGCATGTCACAGGGGGCGAACACCGGGGAGCTGTTTTTT
TRBJ1-2 | - | TRBV2 | - | CAYGYDGQGSGYTF | TGTGCCTACGGGTACGATGGGCAGGGGTCTGGCTACACCTTC